Presented here are 22 T cell receptor beta chains from one specimen sequenced in a study of blood T cell repertoires in COVID-19. Assay: immunoSEQ multiplex PCR; the TCRdb copy retains only in-frame clones and omits some. In the table there are about 250,000 clones, approximately 80% of which are singletons. The sample comprised peripheral blood. The receptors shown here come from a woman aged 35 to 49 with active or convalescent COVID-19.

V gene TRBV6-5 combines with J gene TRBJ1-2; possible D gene TRBD1, 6 bases. Per germline, CDR1 MNHEY and CDR2 SVGAGI. The CDR3 is 15 residues long. V lost 2 bases and J lost 4, with 14 bases in between. The CDR3 sequence is CASSYGAGESYGYTF. In nucleotides, the CDR3 is TGTGCCAGCAGTTACGGGGCAGGGGAGAGCTATGGCTACACCTTC.

This clone was observed a few times. The chain carries TRBV15 and TRBJ1-2; D is ambiguous. This CDR3 is 20 amino acids long. Germline CDR1 LNHNV, CDR2 YYDKDF (reference sequence). V gave up 1 base and J gave up 0 bases, with 24 bases separating them. CDR3 loop: CATSRGVRDNGHSANYGYTF. The CDR3 DNA follows: TGTGCCACCAGCAGAGGGGTACGGGATAATGGGCACTCAGCTAACTATGGCTACACCTTC.

This rearrangement joins TRBV9 to TRBJ2-1; TRBD2 matches at 10 bases. J was trimmed by 10 bases and V by 4 bases; bases with no gene match: 11. The CDR3 runs to 15 residues. Germline values: CDR1 SGDLS, CDR2 YYNGEE. CDR3 in DNA: TGTGCCAGCAGCATCAGCGGGGGGGCCTCCCACGAGCAGTTCTTC. It translates to CASSISGGASHEQFF.

V is TRBV6-5 and J is TRBJ1-5, with D hard to call. The V end was cut by 6 bases, the J end by 1 base, with 10 bases between. The CDR3 runs to 14 residues. In germline, CDR1 is MNHEY, CDR2 SVGAGI. The CDR3 coding sequence is TGTGCCAGCAGGGGAGGTGGAAGCAATCAGCCCCAGCATTTT. Protein sequence: CASRGGGSNQPQHF.

V is TRBV5-1 and J is TRBJ2-2, with 8 nucleotides matching TRBD2. With V trimmed by 6 bases and J by 2 bases, 9 bases remained unmatched. Germline CDR1 is SGHRS and CDR2 is YFSETQ. CDR3 length equals 16 residues. The CDR3 region has the DNA TGCGCCAGCACACTACCGGGACTAGTTAACACCGGGGAGCTGTTTTTT. Translated: CASTLPGLVNTGELFF.

The chain combines TRBV28 with TRBJ1-4; D may be TRBD1 (5 bases). V was cut by 3 bases and J by 0 bases, with 20 bases left in between. The germline gives CDR1 MDHEN, CDR2 SYDVKM. The CDR3 is made up of 19 amino acids. This CDR3 reads CASSLPGRGLGTTNEKLFF. The CDR3 DNA follows: TGTGCCAGCAGTTTGCCCGGACGGGGACTAGGAACAACTAATGAAAAACTGTTTTTT.

The chain employs TRBV9 and TRBJ2-6, with 7 bases lining up with TRBD1. The CDR3 is 18 residues long. In germline, CDR1 is SGDLS, CDR2 YYNGEE. J gave up 1 base and V 2 bases, and 9 bases lay outside the gene matches. CDR3 coding DNA: TGTGCCAGCAGCGTTATCGGACAGGTCTCATCTGGGGCCAACGTCCTGACTTTC. Translation: CASSVIGQVSSGANVLTF.

V and J are TRBV7-9 and TRBJ1-2; possibly TRBD1 for D (5 bases). Between the trimmed V and J ends, which lost 8 bases and 4 bases, there was a span of 14 bases. Germline V gene lookup returns CDR1 SEHNR and CDR2 FQNEAQ (reference sequence). This CDR3 is built from 13 residues. The chain's CDR3 is CASGGASIYGYTF. CDR3 nucleotides: TGTGCCAGCGGCGGGGCGTCTATCTATGGCTACACCTTC.

The chain carries TRBV6-5 and TRBJ1-2; D gene ambiguous. In germline, CDR1 is MNHEY, CDR2 SVGAGI. CDR3 length: 14 residues. V dropped 0 bases and J dropped 4 bases, with 9 bases sitting between them. The CDR3 sequence is CASSYSQQTYGYTF. The CDR3 nucleotides read TGTGCCAGCAGTTACTCACAGCAGACCTATGGCTACACCTTC.

V usage is TRBV7-3 and J usage is TRBJ1-6, with TRBD1 as a possible D gene (6 bases). The CDR3 runs to 13 residues. The V and J ends lost 6 bases and 6 bases respectively, with 9 bases between them. Germline-derived CDR1 and CDR2 are SGHTA and FQGTGA. The CDR3 reads CASSLDSNSPLHF. In DNA, the CDR3 is TGTGCCAGCAGTTTGGACAGTAATTCACCCCTCCACTTT. The complete variable domain, with remaining parts taken from reference TRBV7-3 and TRBJ1-6, reads GAGVSQTPSNKVTEKGKYVELRCDPISGHTALYWYRQSLGQGPEFLIYFQGTGAADDSGLPNDRFFAVRPEGSVSTLKIQRTERGDSAVYLCASSLDSNSPLHFGNGTRLTVT.

This chain joins TRBV11-2 and TRBJ1-2; tentatively, D is TRBD1 (5 bases). The germline V and J ends were trimmed by 0 bases and 8 bases, with 10 bases remaining between them. CDR1 and CDR2 (germline): SGHAT, FQNNGV. The CDR3 covers 13 residues. The CDR3 coding sequence is TGTGCCAGCAGCTTAGAGCGGGGCGCAGGCTACACCTTC. Translated, it gives CASSLERGAGYTF.

The chain joins TRBV12-3 or TRBV12-4 to TRBJ2-5, with D perhaps TRBD2 (7 bases). CDR3 length: 13 amino acids. Trimming removed 8 bases from V and 3 bases from J, with 13 bases in between. The CDR3 bases are TGTGCCAGCGGGGGGGCCTGGAAAGAGACCCAGTACTTC. Amino acid sequence: CASGGAWKETQYF.

This clone occurred once. This chain links TRBV13 with TRBJ2-5, with 9 bases that match TRBD1. After removal of 5 bases from V and 4 bases from J, the junction contained 8 bases not matched to a gene. The CDR3 is 15 amino acids. Germline CDR1 and CDR2: PRHDT and FYEKMQ (reference sequence). The CDR3 DNA is TGTGCCAGCAGCCTGCGACAGGGGGTTCGAGAGACCCAGTACTTC. This gives the protein CASSLRQGVRETQYF.

The V call is TRBV28, the J call TRBJ1-2, with D uncertain. Per germline, CDR1 MDHEN and CDR2 SYDVKM. V lost 7 bases to trimming and J lost 3 bases, with 12 bases between them. The CDR3 is 13 amino acids. CDR3 amino acids: CASTPPGDYGYTF. The CDR3 DNA reads TGTGCCAGCACTCCCCCGGGAGACTATGGCTACACCTTC.

The rearrangement joins TRBV18 to TRBJ2-7, with D possibly matching TRBD1 (6 bases). This CDR3 is built from 14 residues. The V gene's germline CDR1 is KGHSH and CDR2 LQKENI. Trimming took off 5 bases at V and 5 bases at J, with 16 bases between the two ends. CDR3 in amino acids: CASSSYDRLHEQYF. The CDR3, as DNA: TGTGCCAGCTCATCCTACGACAGGCTCCACGAGCAGTACTTC.

The V gene is TRBV6-5, the J gene TRBJ2-3, with 8 bases that match TRBD2. Losses at the gene ends were 8 bases for V and 3 bases for J; bases not matched to a gene: 10. This CDR3 contains 15 residues. Germline V gene lookup returns CDR1 MNHEY and CDR2 SVGAGI. The CDR3 bases are TGTGCCAGCCTCAATCTAGCGGGCGCGACAGATACGCAGTATTTT. Translated, it gives CASLNLAGATDTQYF.

As regards this clone: The DNA is left out, because the CDR3 cannot be placed on it with certainty; the CDR3 is given as TCRdb lists it. The V gene is TRBV6-6, the J gene TRBJ1-5; the DNA was not used to check the table's D call, TRBD1. The CDR3 contains 14 residues when both ends are counted. CDR1 and CDR2 (germline): MNHNY, SVGAGI (reference sequence). The CDR3 loop is CASSSSTDAQPQHF.

The chain couples TRBV5-1 to TRBJ2-5; the match to TRBD1 covers 10 bases. The CDR3 has 14 residues. V dropped 3 bases and J dropped 6; count of bases not matched to a gene: 5. The germline CDR1 and CDR2 sequences are SGHRS and YFSETQ. Here the CDR3 reads CASSSRQGAQTQYF. For the CDR3, the DNA is TGCGCCAGCAGCTCACGACAGGGGGCGCAGACCCAGTACTTC.

V is TRBV19 and J is TRBJ2-5, with a tentative D call TRBD1 (6 bases). The CDR3 totals 15 residues. Germline values: CDR1 LNHDA, CDR2 SQIVND (reference sequence). V was cut by 6 bases and J by 1 base, with 15 bases left in between. This CDR3 reads CASSIKGQLQETQYF. CDR3 nucleotide sequence: TGTGCCAGTAGCATCAAAGGACAGCTCCAAGAGACCCAGTACTTC.

The rearrangement joins TRBV5-4 to TRBJ2-1, with D possibly matching TRBD2 (6 bases). This CDR3 has 13 amino acids. CDR1 SGHNT and CDR2 YYREEE come from the germline V gene (reference sequence). V was pared by 4 bases and J by 6 bases, with 11 bases between. DNA of the CDR3: TGTGCCAGCAGCGTGGGACTCCCCAATGAGCAGTTCTTC. Translating gives CASSVGLPNEQFF.

This clone was recorded a few times. The chain is built from TRBV3-1 (or the pseudogene TRBV3-2) and TRBJ2-7; 10 nucleotides agree with TRBD1. CDR3 length: 16 residues. V was clipped by 5 bases and J by 1 base; unmatched bases: 8. The V gene's germline CDR1 is LGHDT and CDR2 YNNKEL (reference sequence). The CDR3 DNA follows: TGTGCCAGCAGCATATCCGGGACAGGGGTATCCTACGAGCAGTACTTC. This gives the protein CASSISGTGVSYEQYF.

This clone was counted a single time. The chain combines TRBV4-2 with TRBJ2-7; 8 nucleotides agree with TRBD1. The CDR3 is 16 amino acids. Losses at the gene ends were 0 bases for V and 0 bases for J; bases not matched to a gene: 4. Germline lookup yields CDR1 LGHNA and CDR2 YNFKEQ. The CDR3 nucleotides read TGTGCCAGCAGCCAAGAAACAGGGGGTAGCTCCTACGAGCAGTACTTC. The encoded protein is CASSQETGGSSYEQYF.